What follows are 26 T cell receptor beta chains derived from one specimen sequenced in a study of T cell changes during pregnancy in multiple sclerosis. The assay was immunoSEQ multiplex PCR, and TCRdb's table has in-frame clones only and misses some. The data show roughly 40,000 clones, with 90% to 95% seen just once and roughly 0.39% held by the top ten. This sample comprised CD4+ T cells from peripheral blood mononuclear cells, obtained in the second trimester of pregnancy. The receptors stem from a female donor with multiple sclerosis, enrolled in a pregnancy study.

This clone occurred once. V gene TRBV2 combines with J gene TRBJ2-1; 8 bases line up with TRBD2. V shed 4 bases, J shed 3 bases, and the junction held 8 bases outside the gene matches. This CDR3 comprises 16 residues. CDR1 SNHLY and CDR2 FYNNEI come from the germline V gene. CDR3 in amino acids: CASSAERLANYNEQFF. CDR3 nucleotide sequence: TGTGCCAGCAGTGCGGAGCGACTAGCGAACTACAATGAGCAGTTCTTC.

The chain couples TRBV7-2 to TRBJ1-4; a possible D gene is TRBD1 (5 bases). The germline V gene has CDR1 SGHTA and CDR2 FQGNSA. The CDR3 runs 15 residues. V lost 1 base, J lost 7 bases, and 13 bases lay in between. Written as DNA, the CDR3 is TGTGCCAGCAGCTTAGTAGGGGAATGGGGTGAAAAACTGTTTTTT. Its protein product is CASSLVGEWGEKLFF.

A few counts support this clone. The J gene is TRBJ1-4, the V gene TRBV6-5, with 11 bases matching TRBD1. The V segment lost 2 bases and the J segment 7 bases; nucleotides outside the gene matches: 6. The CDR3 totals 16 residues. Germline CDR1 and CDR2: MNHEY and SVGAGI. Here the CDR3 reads CASSYTRGQGVEKLFF. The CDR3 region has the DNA TGTGCCAGCAGTTACACGCGGGGACAGGGGGTTGAAAAACTGTTTTTT.

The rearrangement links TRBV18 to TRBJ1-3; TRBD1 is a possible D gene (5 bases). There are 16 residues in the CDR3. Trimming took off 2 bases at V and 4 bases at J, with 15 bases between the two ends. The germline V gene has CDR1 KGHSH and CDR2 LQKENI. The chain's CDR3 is CASSPVGGTAGNTIYF. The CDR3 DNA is TGTGCCAGCTCACCAGTTGGAGGGACCGCGGGAAACACCATATATTTT.

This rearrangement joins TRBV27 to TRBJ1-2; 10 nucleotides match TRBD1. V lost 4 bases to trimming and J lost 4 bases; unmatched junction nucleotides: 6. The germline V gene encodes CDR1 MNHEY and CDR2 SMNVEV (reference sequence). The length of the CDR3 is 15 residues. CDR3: CASSSRTGGGYGYTF. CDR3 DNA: TGTGCCAGCAGTTCCCGGACAGGGGGTGGCTATGGCTACACCTTC.

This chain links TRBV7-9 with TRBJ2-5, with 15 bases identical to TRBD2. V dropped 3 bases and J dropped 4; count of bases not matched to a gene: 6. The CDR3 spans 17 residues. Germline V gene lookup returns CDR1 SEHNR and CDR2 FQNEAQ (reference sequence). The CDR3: CASSFKGLAGGGETQYF. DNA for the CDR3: TGTGCCAGCAGCTTTAAGGGACTAGCGGGAGGTGGAGAGACCCAGTACTTC.

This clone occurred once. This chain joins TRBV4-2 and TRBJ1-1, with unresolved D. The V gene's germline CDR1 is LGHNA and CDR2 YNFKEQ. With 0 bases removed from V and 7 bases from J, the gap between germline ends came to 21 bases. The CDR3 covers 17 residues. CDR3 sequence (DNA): TGTGCCAGCAGCCAAGATCATTCTCTTACCGGGTTAGGTGAAGCTTTCTTT. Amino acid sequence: CASSQDHSLTGLGEAFF.

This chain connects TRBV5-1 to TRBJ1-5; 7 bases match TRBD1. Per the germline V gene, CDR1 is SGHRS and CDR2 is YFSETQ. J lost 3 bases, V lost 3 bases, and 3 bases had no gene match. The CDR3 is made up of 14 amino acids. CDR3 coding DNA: TGCGCCAGCAGCTCTGGACAGGTCAATCAGCCCCAGCATTTT. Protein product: CASSSGQVNQPQHF.

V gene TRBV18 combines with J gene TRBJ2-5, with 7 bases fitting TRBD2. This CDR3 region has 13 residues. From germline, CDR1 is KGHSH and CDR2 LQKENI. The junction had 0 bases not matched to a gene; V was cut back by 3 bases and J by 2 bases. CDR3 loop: CASSPGGQETQYF. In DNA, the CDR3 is TGTGCCAGCTCACCCGGGGGGCAAGAGACCCAGTACTTC. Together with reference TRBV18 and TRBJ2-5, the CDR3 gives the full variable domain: NAGVMQNPRHLVRRRGQEARLRCSPMKGHSHVYWYRQLPEEGLKFMVYLQKENIIDESGMPKERFSAEFPKEGPSILRIQQVVRGDSAAYFCASSPGGQETQYFGPGTRLLVL.

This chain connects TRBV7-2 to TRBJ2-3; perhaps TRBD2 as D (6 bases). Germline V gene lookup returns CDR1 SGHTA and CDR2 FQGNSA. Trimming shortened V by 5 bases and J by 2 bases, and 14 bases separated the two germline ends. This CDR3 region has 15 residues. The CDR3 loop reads CASSPGLLYTDTQYF. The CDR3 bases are TGTGCCAGCAGCCCAGGACTACTCTACACAGATACGCAGTATTTT.

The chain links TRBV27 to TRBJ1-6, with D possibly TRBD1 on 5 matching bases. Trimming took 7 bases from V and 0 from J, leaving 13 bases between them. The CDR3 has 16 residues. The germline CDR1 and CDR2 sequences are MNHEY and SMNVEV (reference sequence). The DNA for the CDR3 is TGTGCCAGCATTCGGGGGACCCGCTCCTATAATTCACCCCTCCACTTT. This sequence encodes CASIRGTRSYNSPLHF.

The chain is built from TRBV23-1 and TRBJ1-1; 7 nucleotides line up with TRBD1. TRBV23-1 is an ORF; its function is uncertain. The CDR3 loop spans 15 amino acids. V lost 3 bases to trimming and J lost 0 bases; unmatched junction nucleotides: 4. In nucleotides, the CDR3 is TGCGCCAGCAGTCAGATTGGACAGGTGAACACTGAAGCTTTCTTT. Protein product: CASSQIGQVNTEAFF.

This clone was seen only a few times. The CDR3 is CSVDSPENTEAFF. For the CDR3, the DNA is TGCAGCGTTGATAGCCCCGAGAACACTGAAGCTTTCTTT. The V call is TRBV29-1, the J call TRBJ1-1, with D hard to call. Deletions cut 3 bases from V and 1 base from J, with 9 bases between. The germline V gene has CDR1 SQVTM and CDR2 ANQGSEA. This CDR3 is built from 13 residues.

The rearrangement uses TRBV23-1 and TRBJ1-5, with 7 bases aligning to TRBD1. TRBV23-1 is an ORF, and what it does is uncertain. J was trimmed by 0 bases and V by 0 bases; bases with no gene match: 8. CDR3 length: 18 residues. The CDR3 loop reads CASSQSSQGDYSNQPQHF. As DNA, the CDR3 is TGCGCCAGCAGTCAATCCAGTCAGGGGGATTATAGCAATCAGCCCCAGCATTTT.

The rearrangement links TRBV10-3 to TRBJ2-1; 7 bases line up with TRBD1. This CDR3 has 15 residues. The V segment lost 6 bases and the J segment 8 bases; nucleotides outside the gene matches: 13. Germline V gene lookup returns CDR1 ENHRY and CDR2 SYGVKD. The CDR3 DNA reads TGTGCCATCAGAGAGAAGGGGACAGAGGTAGATGAGCAGTTCTTC. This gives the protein CAIREKGTEVDEQFF.

The CDR3 region has the DNA TGTGCCTGGAGTCCGGGACGGGAGGAAAAACTGTTTTTT. Protein sequence: CAWSPGREEKLFF. This sequence joins TRBV30 and TRBJ1-4; possible D gene TRBD1, 5 bases. This CDR3 has 13 residues. The germline gives CDR1 GTSNPN, CDR2 SVGIG (reference sequence). Trimming removed 2 bases from V and 8 bases from J, with 12 bases in between.

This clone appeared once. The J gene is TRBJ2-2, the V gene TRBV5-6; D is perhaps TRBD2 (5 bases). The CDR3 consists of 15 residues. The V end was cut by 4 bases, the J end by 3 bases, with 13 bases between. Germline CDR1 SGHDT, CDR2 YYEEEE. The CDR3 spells CASSPRTWDTGELFF. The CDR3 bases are TGTGCCAGCAGCCCACGGACTTGGGACACCGGGGAGCTGTTTTTT.

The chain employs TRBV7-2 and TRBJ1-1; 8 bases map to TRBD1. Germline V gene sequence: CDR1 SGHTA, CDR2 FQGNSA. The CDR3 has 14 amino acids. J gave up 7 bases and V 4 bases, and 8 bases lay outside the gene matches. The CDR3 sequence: CASSWGGTGFEAFF. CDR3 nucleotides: TGTGCCAGCAGCTGGGGGGGGACAGGATTTGAAGCTTTCTTT.

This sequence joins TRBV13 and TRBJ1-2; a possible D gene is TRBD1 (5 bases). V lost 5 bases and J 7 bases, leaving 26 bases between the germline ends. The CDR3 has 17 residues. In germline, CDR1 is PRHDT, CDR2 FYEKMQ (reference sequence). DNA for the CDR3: TGTGCCAGCAGCACCGGGACTCCACCCCACCTTGGTCCTGGCTACACCTTC. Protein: CASSTGTPPHLGPGYTF. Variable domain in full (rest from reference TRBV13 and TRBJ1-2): AAGVIQSPRHLIKEKRETATLKCYPIPRHDTVYWYQQGPGQDPQFLISFYEKMQSDKGSIPDRFSAQQFSDYHSELNMSSLELGDSALYFCASSTGTPPHLGPGYTFGSGTRLTVV.

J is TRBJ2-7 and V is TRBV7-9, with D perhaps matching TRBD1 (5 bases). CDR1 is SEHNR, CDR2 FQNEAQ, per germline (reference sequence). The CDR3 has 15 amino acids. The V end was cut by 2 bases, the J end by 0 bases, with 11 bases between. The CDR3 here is CASSLQAGISYEQYF. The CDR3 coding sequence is TGTGCCAGCAGCTTACAGGCAGGGATCTCCTACGAGCAGTACTTC.

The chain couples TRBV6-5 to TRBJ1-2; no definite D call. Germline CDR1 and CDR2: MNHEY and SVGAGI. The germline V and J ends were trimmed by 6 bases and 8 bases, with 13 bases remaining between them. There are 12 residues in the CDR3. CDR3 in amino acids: CASSRPGGGYTF. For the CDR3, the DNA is TGTGCCAGCAGCCGACCGGGAGGGGGCTACACCTTC.

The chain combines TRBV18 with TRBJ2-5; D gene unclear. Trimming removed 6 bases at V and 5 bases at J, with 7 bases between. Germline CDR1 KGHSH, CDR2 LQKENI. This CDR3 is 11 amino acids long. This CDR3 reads CASSYGETQYF. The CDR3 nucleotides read TGTGCCAGCTCGTACGGGGAGACCCAGTACTTC.

The CDR3 coding sequence is TGTGCCAGCAGTTTCGGGACAGGGGCTGGGGCCAACGTCCTGACTTTC. This gives the protein CASSFGTGAGANVLTF. The V and J genes are TRBV6-5 and TRBJ2-6; 10 nucleotides match TRBD1. The germline V gene encodes CDR1 MNHEY and CDR2 SVGAGI. The length of the CDR3 is 16 residues. The V segment lost 4 bases and the J segment 2 bases; nucleotides outside the gene matches: 2.

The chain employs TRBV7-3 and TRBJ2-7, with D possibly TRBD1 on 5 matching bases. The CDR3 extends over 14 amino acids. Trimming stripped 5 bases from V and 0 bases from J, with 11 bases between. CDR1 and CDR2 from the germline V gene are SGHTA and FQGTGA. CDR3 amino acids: CASSMTDSSYEQYF. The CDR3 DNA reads TGTGCCAGCAGCATGACAGATAGCTCCTACGAGCAGTACTTC.

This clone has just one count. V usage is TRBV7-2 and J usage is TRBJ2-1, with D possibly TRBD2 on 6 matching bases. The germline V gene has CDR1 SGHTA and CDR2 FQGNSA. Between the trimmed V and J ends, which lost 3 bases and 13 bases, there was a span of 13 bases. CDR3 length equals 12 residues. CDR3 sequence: CASSFDLAIQFF. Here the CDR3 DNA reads TGTGCCAGCAGCTTTGACCTAGCGATACAGTTCTTC.

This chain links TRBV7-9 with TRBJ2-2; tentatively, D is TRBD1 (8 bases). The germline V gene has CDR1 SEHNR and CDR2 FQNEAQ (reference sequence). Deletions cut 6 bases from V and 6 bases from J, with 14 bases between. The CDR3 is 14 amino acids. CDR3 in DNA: TGTGCCAGCAGAAAACAGGGGGGGGCCGGGGAGCTGTTTTTT. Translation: CASRKQGGAGELFF.